This T cell receptor (beta chain) comes out of a study of T cells in Graves' hyperthyroidism and ophthalmopathy (dated by TCRdb to the late 2010s). A note on the overall study: Peripheral blood was sampled at the time of initial diagnosis, prior to any treatment. To identify TCR V-J signatures that set the groups apart, the researchers used a discovery cohort of about a hundred patients, made up of roughly 40 with Graves' ophthalmopathy and some 55 with stable Graves' hyperthyroidism. In addition, the study compared T-cell repertoires in thyroid tissue and in blood from several Graves' hyperthyroidism patients. Following sampling, methimazole starting at 30 mg daily was given to hyperthyroidism patients, and high-dose intravenous methylprednisolone was given to ophthalmopathy patients. The paper describes TCR Vbeta CDR3 sequencing of some 130 peripheral blood samples, made up of roughly 45 ophthalmopathy patients, around 78 hyperthyroidism patients and 17 progressor patients. Prospective prediction of ophthalmopathy was tested in an independent validation cohort of 18 to 20 hyperthyroidism patients and around 16 patients who later progressed to ophthalmopathy. The approximately 100 discovery patients were divided at random into training and test sets in a 7:3 ratio.

A note on this clonotype: Its recognized antigen is unknown. No per-base quality is available; no much larger clone lies one base away.

The germline V gene (reference sequence) provides CDR1 SEHNR and CDR2 FQNEAQ. Measured from the cysteine to the phenylalanine, the CDR3 is 14 residues long. Only CDR3 DNA is held: 42 bases, read in frame from base 1. Trimming takes 5 bases off V and 4 bases off J; junction bases not matched to a gene: 8. What the research found in general, with its limitations: During validation, the model predicted progression to ophthalmopathy a median of approximately 7 months ahead of onset, with almost 71% sensitivity and around 72% specificity. Sample size was not statistically predetermined, and blinding of investigators to group allocation was not performed. Most expanded thyroid clonotypes (frequency above 0.001) were also detected in blood, a finding suggesting that blood repertoires may reflect thyroid immune responses. In cross-validation, a model built on a 13 V-J signature told ophthalmopathy apart from stable hyperthyroidism with 85% to 90% sensitivity and roughly 82% specificity, and in testing the same model reached 80%/75%.

A patient counted as having stable Graves' hyperthyroidism if no progression to ophthalmopathy occurred over 18 months of follow-up. The hyperthyroidism patients were between 18 and 65 years old and newly diagnosed, with a disease duration of less than 2 months. The study excluded patients with uncontrolled infections, other autoimmune diseases, pregnancy or lactation. Clinical symptoms, serum thyroxine and TRAb, thyroid ultrasound, and orbital computed tomography formed the basis for the diagnoses. PBMCs were isolated from about 10 ml of fresh peripheral blood by Ficoll-Paque density gradient centrifugation. Trizol reagent was used to extract total RNA, and RNA quality was then checked on an Agilent 2100 Bioanalyzer. Amplification of TCR beta CDR3 regions was carried out from RNA transcripts. A first-round RT-PCR of the TCR CDR3 used the HTBI primer set with the Qiagen OneStep RT-PCR kit. A second multiplex PCR round built the libraries, followed by size selection and purification. Paired-end sequencing of the libraries was performed with 100 bp reads on an Illumina HiSeq2000. Per the authors' processing: SOAPnuke was used to process the raw data, with reads discarded if the reads contained adapters or uncalled bases, had a mean Phred below 15, or lacked an exact constant-primer or identifier match. COPE v1.2.5 was used to merge high-quality paired reads, and clonotypes were defined as unique nucleotide sequences. MiTCR v1.1 was used to align clonotypes to the IMGT TRBV, TRBD and TRBJ reference segments. The analysis was restricted to V-J combinations with a frequency above 0.0001, which together covered around 99% of the repertoires. The TCS score was defined as F50 (clonal expansion) divided by E x V (chaos), with BLOSUM62-based TCRdist calculated between CDR3 peptides within each V-J. Welch's t-statistics and random forest reduced some 510 V-J features to some 14, which were used in a naive Bayes classifier (R e1071). Thyroid-blood repertoire similarity was quantified with the Morisita-Horn index. TCRdb took the public reads, trimmed them with fastp at Q25, ran MiXCR for clone calling and kept in-frame beta chains. Rows with a matching CDR3 protein are joined into one entry that keeps the most common DNA and genes. The V and J calls and clone size are TCRdb's, not the authors'. The sample has 93,000 or so distinct CDR3 sequences on record, about half of them singletons. 26% of the sample goes to the ten largest clones.

Specimen: blood. Recombination joined TRBV7-9 with TRBJ2-7; 7 central nucleotides agree with TRBD1. This clonotype was sampled from a man aged 35 to 55 with Graves' hyperthyroidism. Here is the DNA: TGTGCCAGCAGCCTCCGGGACAGAAAGTACGAGCAGTACTTC. This translates into CASSLRDRKYEQYF.